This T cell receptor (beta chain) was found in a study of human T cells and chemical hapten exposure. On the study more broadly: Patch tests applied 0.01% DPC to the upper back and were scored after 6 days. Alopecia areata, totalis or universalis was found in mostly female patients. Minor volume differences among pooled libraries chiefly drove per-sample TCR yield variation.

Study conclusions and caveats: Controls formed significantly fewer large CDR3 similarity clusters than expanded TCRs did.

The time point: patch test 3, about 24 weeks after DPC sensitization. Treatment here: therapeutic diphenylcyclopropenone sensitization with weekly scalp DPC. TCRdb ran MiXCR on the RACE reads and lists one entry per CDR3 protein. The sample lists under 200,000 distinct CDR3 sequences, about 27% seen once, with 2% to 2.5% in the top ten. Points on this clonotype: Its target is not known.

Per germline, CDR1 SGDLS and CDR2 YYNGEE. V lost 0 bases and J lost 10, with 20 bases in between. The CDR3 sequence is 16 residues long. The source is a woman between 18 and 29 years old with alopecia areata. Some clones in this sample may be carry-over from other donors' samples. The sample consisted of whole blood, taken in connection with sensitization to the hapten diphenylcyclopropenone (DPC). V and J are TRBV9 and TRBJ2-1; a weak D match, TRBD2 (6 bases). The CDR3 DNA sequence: TGTGCCAGCAGCGTAGAGGTGGGGGGTGGACTCCGAGAGCAGTTCTTC. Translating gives CASSVEVGGGLREQFF.